The rows below give T cell receptor beta chains drawn from one sample of a study of blood T cell repertoires in COVID-19. The method was immunoSEQ multiplex PCR; TCRdb's version includes in-frame clones alone and lacks a portion of them. The sample includes 110,000 to 150,000 clones, 85% to 90% of them seen just once. Input material: peripheral blood. These receptors originate from a woman at least 80 years old with acute or convalescent COVID-19. Both conserved end residues are part of each CDR3. D genes are given only for firm matches. Clone size, where shown, is once, few, many, or a class for clones that have expanded.

J gene | D gene | clone size | V gene | CDR3 DNA | CDR3 protein
TRBJ2-2 | TRBD2 | NA | TRBV18 | TGTGCCAGCTCACCACTACTAGCGGGGCAGACCGGGGAGCTGTTTTTT | CASSPLLAGQTGELFF
TRBJ1-1 | TRBD1 | NA | TRBV19 | TGTGCCAGTAGTGAATCAATGCCAGGGGGGGAAGCTTTCTTT | CASSESMPGGEAFF
TRBJ1-4 | TRBD1 | NA | TRBV5-5 | TGTGCCAGCAGCTTAGGACTCGGGGACAGTCGACAACTGTTTTTT | CASSLGLGDSRQLFF
TRBJ1-2 | NA | NA | TRBV3-1/TRBV3-2 | TGTGCCAGCAGCCAGCGGGGAGGATACTATGGCGGGGGCTACACCTTC | CASSQRGGYYGGGYTF
TRBJ1-4 | NA | NA | TRBV19 | TGTGCCAGTAGTATCCAGACGGCTCGGCGGGGTGAAAAACTGTTTTTT | CASSIQTARRGEKLFF
TRBJ2-1 | NA | NA | TRBV30 | TGTGCCTGGGGTCTGGGCTTCTCAAGCGGCGAGCAGTTCTTC | CAWGLGFSSGEQFF
TRBJ1-1 | NA | NA | TRBV2 | TGTGCCAGCAGGAGGGGGGGGGTTTTGACGAGGAGCACTGAAGCTTTCTTT | CASRRGGVLTRSTEAFF
TRBJ1-4 | NA | NA | TRBV18 | TGTGCCAGCTCACCACCCGGAGAACACGGGGGAAAACTGTTTTTT | CASSPPGEHGGKLFF
TRBJ1-1 | NA | NA | TRBV5-4 | TGTGCCAGCAGCTTTAACAGACGAAACACTGAAGCTTTCTTT | CASSFNRRNTEAFF
TRBJ1-2 | NA | NA | TRBV10-3 | TGTGCCATCAGCCTCAGTCCCGGGAGTAACTATGGCTACACCTTC | CAISLSPGSNYGYTF
TRBJ1-6 | TRBD1 | NA | TRBV19 | TGTGCCAGTAGGGGACAGGGAATTTCACCCCTCCACTTT | CASRGQGISPLHF
TRBJ1-1 | NA | NA | TRBV19 | TGTGCCAGTAGTATTCCCGGGGGGCGTTCACCGAACACTGAAGCTTTCTTT | CASSIPGGRSPNTEAFF
TRBJ1-2 | NA | NA | TRBV19 | TGTGCCAGTACCCCAGCGGGGGGTAGCTCTAACTATGGCTACACCTTC | CASTPAGGSSNYGYTF
TRBJ2-5 | TRBD2 | NA | TRBV27 | TGTGCCAGCAGTTTACGTCATAGGCTCAAGACTAGCGGGGGACTTAGGGTCGAAGAGACCCAGTACTTC | CASSLRHRLKTSGGLRVEETQYF
TRBJ2-1 | NA | NA | TRBV6-5 | TGTGCCAGCAGACGGGACTTTTCCTCCTACAATGAGCAGTTCTTC | CASRRDFSSYNEQFF
TRBJ1-2 | NA | NA | TRBV3-1/TRBV3-2 | TGTGCCAGCAGCCCCAGGGGAGTATATGGCTACACCTTC | CASSPRGVYGYTF
TRBJ2-1 | NA | NA | TRBV7-9 | TGTGCCAGCAGCCTAGGGACATCCCTATTAGTTGATGAGCAGTTCTTC | CASSLGTSLLVDEQFF
TRBJ2-3 | TRBD1 | NA | TRBV4-1 | TGCGCCAGCAGCCCCGGTGAGACAGGGGGCTTAGATACGCAGTATTTT | CASSPGETGGLDTQYF
TRBJ1-4 | NA | NA | TRBV4-3 | TGCGCCAGCAGCCAATTCAGGGATGTAACCGAAAAACTGTTTTTT | CASSQFRDVTEKLFF
TRBJ1-5 | NA | NA | TRBV12-3/TRBV12-4 | TGTGCCAGCAGTTTATTCTCAGATCAGCCCCAGCATTTT | CASSLFSDQPQHF
TRBJ2-3 | NA | NA | TRBV18 | TGTGCCAGCTCACCGAGCAGGGGCACAGATACGCAGTATTTT | CASSPSRGTDTQYF
TRBJ1-1 | NA | once | TRBV9 | TGTGCCAGCAGCGTTACATTGAACACTGAAGCTTTCTTT | CASSVTLNTEAFF
TRBJ2-1 | NA | NA | TRBV5-1 | TGCGCCAGCAGCTTGACAGTAAACAATGAGCAGTTCTTC | CASSLTVNNEQFF
TRBJ1-2 | NA | NA | TRBV29-1 | TGCAGCGTCGAGGGGCAGGGACTCTATGGCTACACCTTC | CSVEGQGLYGYTF
TRBJ1-1 | TRBD1 | NA | TRBV27 | TGTGCCAGCAGTTTTCCCCTCGGACAGGGGGCGGGGACTGAAGCTTTCTTT | CASSFPLGQGAGTEAFF
TRBJ1-5 | TRBD1 | few | TRBV11-2 | TGTGCCAGCAGCCCGGGACAGGGCCAGCCCCAGCATTTT | CASSPGQGQPQHF
TRBJ2-1 | NA | many | TRBV19 | TGTGCCAGTAGTAGTCGGGTTGGCCCCTACAATGAGCAGTTCTTC | CASSSRVGPYNEQFF
TRBJ1-2 | NA | NA | TRBV15 | TGTGCCACCAGCAGAGGCAGCAGGTTGATCGGCTATGGCTACACCTTC | CATSRGSRLIGYGYTF
TRBJ1-5 | TRBD1 | NA | TRBV5-6 | TGTGCCAGCAGCCTGGGACAGGGTGTTCAGCCCCAGCATTTT | CASSLGQGVQPQHF
TRBJ1-2 | NA | NA | TRBV2 | TGTGCCTCGGGGGATTCCTATGGCTACACCTTC | CASGDSYGYTF
TRBJ1-2 | TRBD1 | NA | TRBV5-4 | TGTGCCAGCAGCTTTTCGTCGGGACAGAACTATGGCTACACCTTC | CASSFSSGQNYGYTF
TRBJ1-4 | TRBD1 | once | TRBV3-1/TRBV3-2 | TGTGCCAGCAGCCTACAGGGGACTAATGAAAAACTGTTTTTT | CASSLQGTNEKLFF
TRBJ1-6 | TRBD1 | NA | TRBV7-6 | TGTGCCAGCAGCTTAGACAGGGGGGGATCACCCCTCCACTTT | CASSLDRGGSPLHF
TRBJ2-6 | NA | NA | TRBV6-5 | TGTGCCACGAGAGCTGGGGCCAACGTCCTGACTTTC | CATRAGANVLTF
TRBJ1-2 | NA | NA | TRBV6-4 | TGTGCCAGCGCCCGAAAGACAGATGGCTACACCTTC | CASARKTDGYTF
TRBJ2-3 | TRBD2 | NA | TRBV3-1/TRBV3-2 | TGTGCCAGCAGCCAATGGCTAGCGGGGGGGCAGGTCACAGATACGCAGTATTTT | CASSQWLAGGQVTDTQYF
TRBJ2-1 | NA | NA | TRBV9 | TGTGCCAGCAGCGCCAGAGAGCGGTTTTACTACAATGAGCAGTTCTTC | CASSARERFYYNEQFF
TRBJ1-2 | TRBD1 | once | TRBV7-2 | TGTGCCAGCAGCTTAAACAGGGGTAACTATGGCTACACCTTC | CASSLNRGNYGYTF
TRBJ2-1 | TRBD2 | NA | TRBV7-3 | TGTGCCAGCAGCCCCCAAGCGGGGGGGCCGAATGAGCAGTTCTTC | CASSPQAGGPNEQFF
TRBJ1-5 | NA | few | TRBV19 | TGTGCCAGTAGTATAAGGGGGTTGGGACAGCCCCAGCATTTT | CASSIRGLGQPQHF
TRBJ1-2 | NA | NA | TRBV7-9 | TGTGCCAGCAGCCTTATCGGGAGGGGACGGAACTATGGCTACACCTTC | CASSLIGRGRNYGYTF
TRBJ1-1 | TRBD1 | NA | TRBV25-1 | TGTGCCAGCAGCTTAGACAGGGTCCCTGAAGCTTTCTTT | CASSLDRVPEAFF
TRBJ1-6 | NA | NA | TRBV2 | TGTGCCAGCAGTGAAGACAGGGTCGGACACTCACCCCTCCACTTT | CASSEDRVGHSPLHF
TRBJ2-3 | TRBD2 | once | TRBV5-1 | TGCGCCAGCAGCTTGGAGCGGGGGGGCCAAGTTACAGATACGCAGTATTTT | CASSLERGGQVTDTQYF
TRBJ1-5 | TRBD1 | NA | TRBV6-6 | TGTGCCAGCAGTGACAGGGGGTACCCTAATCAGCCCCAGCATTTT | CASSDRGYPNQPQHF
TRBJ2-1 | NA | once | TRBV7-2 | TGTGCCAGCAGCCCGCCCGGGCGGGCTACATACAATGAGCAGTTCTTC | CASSPPGRATYNEQFF
TRBJ2-2 | NA | NA | TRBV7-8 | TGTGCCAGCAGCTTGACAGGGACTAACACCGGGGAGCTGTTTTTT | CASSLTGTNTGELFF
TRBJ1-1 | NA | NA | TRBV2 | TGTGCCAGCAGCCGAGGAACTGAAGCTTTCTTT | CASSRGTEAFF
TRBJ1-5 | NA | NA | TRBV19 | TGTGCCACTGGCCGGACTGAAAATCAGCCCCAGCATTTT | CATGRTENQPQHF
TRBJ1-4 | TRBD1 | NA | TRBV2 | TGTGCCAGCAACAGGGACAGGGATGAAAAACTGTTTTTT | CASNRDRDEKLFF
TRBJ1-1 | NA | NA | TRBV11-2 | TGTGCCAGCAGCTTAAGGCGGGGATTAATGAACACTGAAGCTTTCTTT | CASSLRRGLMNTEAFF
TRBJ1-6 | NA | NA | TRBV18 | TGTGCCAGCTCACCGACGGAGGATTCACCCCTCCACTTT | CASSPTEDSPLHF
TRBJ1-4 | NA | NA | TRBV5-8 | TGTGCCAGCAGCTTGCACCGGGAGAGGAGAGAACTGTTTTTT | CASSLHRERRELFF
TRBJ2-7 | TRBD1 | NA | TRBV27 | TGTGCCAGCAGTTTCTCCGGGACAGCCCCATACGAGCAGTACTTC | CASSFSGTAPYEQYF
TRBJ1-6 | NA | NA | TRBV5-8 | TGTGCCAGCAGCTTTCTAGCTACCAGTAATTCACCCCTCCACTTT | CASSFLATSNSPLHF
TRBJ2-2 | NA | few | TRBV6-2/TRBV6-3 | TGTGCCAGCAGTTACGGGAGACAGGCGAACACCGGGGAGCTGTTTTTT | CASSYGRQANTGELFF
TRBJ1-2 | NA | NA | TRBV7-2 | TGTGCCAGCAGCGGAGGGGGGGCAGGGGTCTATGGCTACACCTTC | CASSGGGAGVYGYTF
TRBJ1-1 | NA | NA | TRBV4-1 | TGCGCCAGCAGCCAAGATGAGAGTAGAGTTGTTACTGAAGCTTTCTTT | CASSQDESRVVTEAFF